This T cell receptor beta chain was sequenced for a study of T cell repertoires in cytomegalovirus infection (dated by TCRdb to about 2019). For context, the study as a whole: The peptide stimulations were aimed at well-studied HLA-B-restricted epitopes as well as recently identified HLA-C-restricted CMV epitopes, whose presentation resists viral immunomodulation. The HLA type of each donor mattered for the analysis, because public TCR beta signatures pointed to carriage of CMV infection along with the matching HLA type. The full study reports these points: The ex vivo response was dominated by HLA-C-restricted CMV-specific TCR beta clonotypes, which also provided the single most frequent clonotype in two of eight donors. Cumulative frequency of public TCR beta family members discriminated carriers of CMV infection plus the relevant HLA type in this cohort and an independent 352-donor cohort.

The treatment or condition label, read with the paper, signifies: in vitro stimulation with specific CMV peptide epitopes to enrich CMV-specific T cells. As regards this clonotype: The clone's antigen remains unknown. No per-base quality is available; no much larger clone lies one base away.

V is pared back by 6 bases and J by 8 bases, with 13 bases lying between the germline termini. Spanning cysteine to phenylalanine, the CDR3 consists of 12 amino acids. The CDR3 DNA has 36 bases and is translated from base 1. The germline V gene specifies MNHEY as CDR1 and SVGAGI as CDR2. The data were produced on an Illumina HiSeq 1500. The public reads were reprocessed in TCRdb via fastp at Q25 and MiXCR, keeping in-frame beta chains. Each CDR3 protein gets just one entry, which takes the most common genes and DNA from the rows behind it. The sample contains roughly 920,000 distinct CDR3 sequences, approximately 33% of them found a single time. The ten largest account for around an eighth of the sample.

The rearrangement joined TRBV6-5 to TRBJ1-2; TRBD1 is possibly the D segment (5 matching bases). Sequenced here: cultured CD8+ T cells from PBMCs, sampled from culture after CMV antigen stimulation. This TCR derives from a human donor in good health (CMV status not recorded). Some clones in this sample may be carry-over from other donors' samples. The CDR3 loop reads CASSPGTEGYTF. Read as DNA, the sequence is TGTGCCAGCAGCCCCGGGACGGAGGGCTACACCTTC.